The 27 T cell receptor beta chains below were found in one sample sequenced in a study of T cell responses to AZD1222 COVID-19 vaccine. Data came from immunoSEQ multiplex PCR; TCRdb stores just in-frame clones and leaves some out. The data hold roughly 120,000 clones, with about 85% observed a single time. This material consisted of peripheral blood, taken on day 0 of AZD1222 vaccination. The receptors were gathered from an adult in good health.

The chain is built from TRBV29-1 and TRBJ2-2, with D perhaps TRBD2 (5 bases). Trimming pared 4 bases from V and 6 bases from J, leaving 9 bases between. The CDR3 runs to 12 residues. CDR1 SQVTM and CDR2 ANQGSEA come from the germline V gene. CDR3 region: CSVASGPGELFF. CDR3 nucleotides: TGCAGCGTTGCGAGCGGTCCCGGGGAGCTGTTTTTT.

The count of this clone is one. The gene calls are TRBV18 and TRBJ2-5, with unresolved D. The V gene lost 1 base and the J gene lost 0 bases, with 15 bases spanning the gap. CDR1 is KGHSH, CDR2 LQKENI, per germline. This CDR3 has 17 amino acids. CDR3 DNA sequence: TGTGCCAGCTCACCACTCCCGGGTGGCGGAAACCAAGAGACCCAGTACTTC. Its translation: CASSPLPGGGNQETQYF.

The rearrangement uses TRBV10-2 and TRBJ2-1; 10 bases match TRBD2. V shed 6 bases and J 4 bases; nucleotides not matched to a gene: 6. There are 15 residues in the CDR3. Germline CDR1 is WSHSY and CDR2 is SAAADI. CDR3 coding DNA: TGCGCCAGCAGCCAACTAGCGGGAAGGTACAATGAGCAGTTCTTC. Translating gives CASSQLAGRYNEQFF.

The rearrangement links TRBV5-1 to TRBJ1-4; a weak D match, TRBD1 (6 bases). V was shortened by 3 bases and J by 6 bases, with 12 bases between the two germline ends. Per germline, CDR1 SGHRS and CDR2 YFSETQ. CDR3 length equals 14 residues. In nucleotides, the CDR3 is TGCGCCAGCAGCTCAGGGGCTTGGGATGAAAAACTGTTTTTT. Its translation: CASSSGAWDEKLFF.

This clone was found once. The rearrangement joins TRBV30 to TRBJ1-5; TRBD1 might be the D (5 bases). Trimming took 2 bases from V and 7 from J, leaving 12 bases between them. CDR3 length equals 13 residues. CDR1 is GTSNPN, CDR2 SVGIG, per germline (reference sequence). The CDR3 sequence is CAWSPREGQPQHF. The CDR3 bases are TGTGCCTGGAGTCCCAGGGAGGGCCAGCCCCAGCATTTT.

J is TRBJ1-1 and V is TRBV5-1; D ambiguous. The CDR3 totals 14 residues. Trimming removed 0 bases at V and 1 base at J, with 7 bases between. Germline lookup yields CDR1 SGHRS and CDR2 YFSETQ. CDR3 DNA sequence: TGCGCCAGCAGCTTGGCCGCAGGGAACACTGAAGCTTTCTTT. As protein: CASSLAAGNTEAFF.

The chain joins TRBV9 to TRBJ2-7, with TRBD2 matching 8 bases. The CDR3 totals 18 residues. V lost 0 bases to trimming and J lost 6 bases; unmatched junction nucleotides: 17. Germline-derived CDR1 and CDR2 are SGDLS and YYNGEE. The CDR3 sequence: CASSVAARGGGSQGEQYF. DNA of the CDR3: TGTGCCAGCAGCGTAGCCGCCCGGGGGGGCGGGAGCCAAGGCGAGCAGTACTTC.

As for this clone: Additional DNA sequences in this sample encode the identical CDR3. The chain couples TRBV5-1 to TRBJ1-1, with D possibly TRBD1 on 5 matching bases. CDR3 size: 14 residues. CDR1 SGHRS and CDR2 YFSETQ come from the germline V gene. The ends were cut back, 1 base at V and 0 bases at J, with 7 bases in the middle. The CDR3 spells CASSLQGMNTEAFF. For the CDR3, the DNA is TGCGCCAGCAGCTTGCAGGGAATGAACACTGAAGCTTTCTTT.

This chain connects TRBV6-1 to TRBJ1-6, with D perhaps matching TRBD1 (5 bases). V lost 0 bases to trimming and J lost 4 bases, with 16 bases between them. The CDR3 spans 18 residues. CDR1 and CDR2 (germline): MNHNS, SASEGT. CDR3 nucleotide sequence: TGTGCCAGCAGTGAAGCTGGCGACAGAAGATTTTATAATTCACCCCTCCACTTT. Translating it yields CASSEAGDRRFYNSPLHF.

V is TRBV28 and J is TRBJ2-1; the match to TRBD1 covers 10 bases. V lost 5 bases, J lost 4 bases, and 11 bases stayed unmatched. This CDR3 is 17 amino acids long. In germline, CDR1 is MDHEN, CDR2 SYDVKM. CDR3 in amino acids: CASSPRGQGGAYNEQFF. In nucleotides, the CDR3 is TGTGCCAGCAGTCCCCGTGGACAGGGGGGTGCGTACAATGAGCAGTTCTTC.

J is TRBJ2-1 and V is TRBV5-1; D not certain. Trimming took 0 bases from V and 5 from J, leaving 6 bases between them. The CDR3 totals 13 residues. Germline V gene lookup returns CDR1 SGHRS and CDR2 YFSETQ. CDR3 in amino acids: CASSLGTNNEQFF. The CDR3 DNA sequence: TGCGCCAGCAGCTTGGGGACCAACAATGAGCAGTTCTTC. Combining the CDR3 with reference TRBV5-1 and TRBJ2-1 gives the whole variable domain KAGVTQTPRYLIKTRGQQVTLSCSPISGHRSVSWYQQTPGQGLQFLFEYFSETQRNKGNFPGRFSGRQFSNSRSEMNVSTLELGDSALYLCASSLGTNNEQFFGPGTRLTVL.

The chain carries TRBV27 and TRBJ2-7; the match to TRBD2 covers 10 bases. The CDR3 is made up of 15 amino acids. In germline, CDR1 is MNHEY, CDR2 SMNVEV (reference sequence). With 3 bases clipped from V and 3 bases from J, the junction kept 5 bases outside the gene matches. The CDR3 coding sequence is TGTGCCAGCAGTTTCGGACTAGCGGCCCTCTACGAGCAGTACTTC. The encoded protein is CASSFGLAALYEQYF.

This clone was observed a few times. The chain couples TRBV29-1 to TRBJ2-2; the D gene is possibly TRBD2 (5 bases). Germline CDR1 SQVTM, CDR2 ANQGSEA. Trimming cost V 4 bases and J 9 bases, with 12 bases left between them. This CDR3 is 12 amino acids long. The CDR3 coding sequence is TGCAGCGTTGGGAGTAGCGACCGGGAGCTGTTTTTT. Translating gives CSVGSSDRELFF.

The chain employs TRBV19 and TRBJ2-6; D not certain. There are 17 residues in the CDR3. V lost 2 bases and J lost 0, with 11 bases in between. The germline CDR1 and CDR2 sequences are LNHDA and SQIVND (reference sequence). CDR3 coding DNA: TGTGCCAGTAGTATACCCGGGCCAGACTCTGGGGCCAACGTCCTGACTTTC. Its translation is CASSIPGPDSGANVLTF.

There are a few counts of this clone. The CDR3 is CASSLGGLDEQYF. The CDR3 coding sequence is TGCGCCAGCAGCTTGGGGGGGCTGGACGAGCAGTACTTC. V gene TRBV5-1 combines with J gene TRBJ2-7; D might be TRBD1 (6 bases). Germline-derived CDR1 and CDR2 are SGHRS and YFSETQ. The CDR3 loop spans 13 amino acids. V lost 0 bases and J lost 5, with 9 bases in between. Based on the CDR3 plus reference TRBV5-1 and TRBJ2-7, the full variable domain is KAGVTQTPRYLIKTRGQQVTLSCSPISGHRSVSWYQQTPGQGLQFLFEYFSETQRNKGNFPGRFSGRQFSNSRSEMNVSTLELGDSALYLCASSLGGLDEQYFGPGTRLTVT.

Points on this clone: The junction departs from germline at one end; a sequencing error may be responsible. This chain uses TRBV10-2 with TRBJ2-1; TRBD2 aligns across 12 bases. The CDR3 extends over 17 amino acids. The germline V gene has CDR1 WSHSY and CDR2 SAAADI. The CDR3 here is CASSDPTSGRWRDEQFF. The CDR3 bases are TGCGCCAGTAGTGACCCAACTAGCGGGAGGTGGAGAGATGAGCAGTTCTTC.

This rearrangement joins TRBV18 to TRBJ2-7; D ambiguous. The CDR3 sequence is 13 residues long. V was trimmed by 3 bases and J by 3 bases, leaving 9 bases between them. Germline V gene data show CDR1 as KGHSH and CDR2 as LQKENI. The CDR3, as DNA: TGTGCCAGCTCACCTGACTTGGGCTACGAGCAGTACTTC. Its protein is CASSPDLGYEQYF.

The V gene is TRBV11-2, the J gene TRBJ2-4; the D is unclear. This CDR3 spans 11 amino acids. Germline V gene data show CDR1 as SGHAT and CDR2 as FQNNGV. V was cut by 4 bases and J by 11 bases, with 9 bases left in between. CDR3 DNA: TGTGCCAGCAGCTCTACGGCGGTTCAGTACTTC. Translation: CASSSTAVQYF.

The chain joins TRBV28 to TRBJ2-5; either TRBD1 or TRBD2 may fit D (5 bases each). Between the trimmed V and J ends, which lost 2 bases and 1 base, there was a span of 8 bases. CDR1 is MDHEN and CDR2 is SYDVKM in the germline V gene. This CDR3 region has 14 residues. The chain's CDR3 is CASSLGGAQETQYF. The CDR3 coding sequence is TGTGCCAGCAGTTTAGGGGGTGCCCAAGAGACCCAGTACTTC.

This chain joins TRBV7-3 and TRBJ2-5; D unresolved. V shed 0 bases and J shed 2 bases, with 10 bases lying between them. Germline V lookup: CDR1 SGHTA, CDR2 FQGTGA. This CDR3 region has 15 residues. In DNA form, the CDR3 reads TGTGCCAGCAGCTTAACGGCCAGGCAACAAGAGACCCAGTACTTC. Its protein is CASSLTARQQETQYF. Full variable domain (remainder filled in from reference TRBV7-3 and TRBJ2-5): GAGVSQTPSNKVTEKGKYVELRCDPISGHTALYWYRQSLGQGPEFLIYFQGTGAADDSGLPNDRFFAVRPEGSVSTLKIQRTERGDSAVYLCASSLTARQQETQYFGPGTRLLVL.

This chain connects TRBV3-1 (or the pseudogene TRBV3-2) to TRBJ2-7, with 13 bases matching TRBD2. The V segment lost 6 bases and the J segment 5 bases; nucleotides outside the gene matches: 16. This CDR3 has 18 amino acids. Germline lookup yields CDR1 LGHDT and CDR2 YNNKEL (reference sequence). DNA of the CDR3: TGTGCCAGCAGTCCCGGACTAGCGGGAGTTCCCACCAGGGACGAGCAGTACTTC. Amino acid sequence: CASSPGLAGVPTRDEQYF.

The chain carries TRBV10-3 and TRBJ2-2; 8 bases match TRBD1. There are 14 residues in the CDR3. The V segment lost 11 bases and the J segment 5 bases; nucleotides outside the gene matches: 10. The V gene's germline CDR1 is ENHRY and CDR2 SYGVKD. The CDR3 coding sequence is TGTGCCTTCCGGACAGGGCACAGTACCGGGGAGCTGTTTTTT. Translating it yields CAFRTGHSTGELFF.

The chain combines TRBV24-1 with TRBJ2-1; D is unclear. The CDR3 contains 13 residues. The germline V gene has CDR1 KGHDR and CDR2 SFDVKD. The V and J ends lost 3 bases and 10 bases respectively, with 12 bases between them. In DNA form, the CDR3 reads TGTGCCACCAGTGATGCCCCCCAACGGGAGCAGTTCTTC. Translated: CATSDAPQREQFF.

The chain is built from TRBV19 and TRBJ1-5; 8 nucleotides match TRBD1. The CDR3 has 14 residues. J lost 5 bases, V lost 7 bases, and 7 bases had no gene match. CDR1 and CDR2 (germline): LNHDA, SQIVND (reference sequence). Here the CDR3 reads CASTGQGPDQPQHF. CDR3 coding DNA: TGTGCCAGTACCGGACAGGGTCCCGATCAGCCCCAGCATTTT. The whole variable domain, remainder taken from reference TRBV19 and TRBJ1-5, is DGGITQSPKYLFRKEGQNVTLSCEQNLNHDAMYWYRQDPGQGLRLIYYSQIVNDFQKGDIAEGYSVSREKKESFPLTVTSAQKNPTAFYLCASTGQGPDQPQHFGDGTRLSIL.

This chain links TRBV5-1 with TRBJ2-7; 7 nucleotides agree with TRBD1. The CDR3 has 15 amino acids. V lost 0 bases to trimming and J lost 2 bases; unmatched junction nucleotides: 5. Per the germline V gene, CDR1 is SGHRS and CDR2 is YFSETQ. CDR3 in amino acids: CASSLALGGTYEQYF. CDR3 bases: TGCGCCAGCAGCTTGGCCCTAGGGGGCACCTACGAGCAGTACTTC.

The chain joins TRBV24-1 to TRBJ1-1; maybe TRBD1 (5 bases). This CDR3 is 12 amino acids long. The germline V gene encodes CDR1 KGHDR and CDR2 SFDVKD. V was shortened by 3 bases and J by 8 bases, with 9 bases between the two germline ends. The CDR3 protein is CATSDRGGEAFF. The CDR3 coding sequence is TGTGCCACCAGTGATAGGGGCGGGGAAGCTTTCTTT.

DNA for the CDR3: TGTGCCAGCAGCTTAAGGGGGGAGGGTTGGCATCAGCCCCAGCATTTT. Protein: CASSLRGEGWHQPQHF. The J gene is TRBJ1-5, the V gene TRBV28; a weak D match, TRBD1 (6 bases). Germline V CDR1 and CDR2: MDHEN, SYDVKM. Deletions cut 6 bases from V and 5 bases from J, with 20 bases between. The CDR3 extends over 16 amino acids.